Listed below are T cell receptor beta chains from one sample, sequenced in a study of breast tumors, draining lymph nodes, adjacent tissues. TCRdb re-called the multiplex PCR reads with MiXCR, one entry per CDR3 protein. This sample has about 180,000 distinct CDR3 sequences; 30% to 35% occur once, and the top ten carry 3% to 4%. Sequenced input: axillary lymph node tissue. Receptor source: a female donor with breast cancer. Some clones in this sample may be carry-over from other donors' samples. Each CDR3 is given without its conserved first and last residue. Clone sizes are given selectively: once, few, many, or a class where the clone is expanded.

>TRBJ1-5|TRBV18|many
ASSPTGLGQPQH
>TRBJ2-2|TRBV19|.
ASSPGEGGELL
>TRBJ2-1|TRBV20-1|many
SASRGGRF
>TRBJ2-1|TRBV6-5|few
ASSYSASGSSYNEQF
>TRBJ2-3|TRBV20-1|many
SARDPDTQY
>TRBJ2-7|TRBV4-3|many
ASSQDVYYEQY
>TRBJ2-5|TRBV19|.
ASSIPGSGTQY
>TRBJ1-2|TRBV6-7|many
ASSFRTGRPGGYT
>TRBJ1-1|TRBV19|.
ASSDHTEAF
>TRBJ2-1|TRBV20-1|.
SAPRTSGGPHNEQF
>TRBJ1-2|TRBV29-1|many
SVEEGETNYGYT
>TRBJ2-3|TRBV7-2|many
ASSLGGRAGGPDTQY
>TRBJ1-6|TRBV19|.
ASTSVWNSPLH
>TRBJ2-1|TRBV3-1|many
ASSQDWGLAGLDNEQF
>TRBJ2-3|TRBV10-1|once
ASGESTLGPRTDTQY
>TRBJ1-5|TRBV10-3|many
AISRDRDQPQH
>TRBJ1-6|TRBV27|many
ASSPGVNSPLH
>TRBJ2-5|TRBV12-3/TRBV12-4|many
ASSSGTSETQY
>TRBJ1-6|TRBV2|many
ASSTTGGWNSPLH
>TRBJ2-7|TRBV6-2/TRBV6-3|many
ASSYWGTSGDEQY
>TRBJ1-2|TRBV5-5|many
ASSGAGTGDYGYT
>TRBJ2-1|TRBV5-6|many
ASSLFSTGGHNEQF
>TRBJ2-1|TRBV6-5|many
ASSLAGGRDEQF
>TRBJ1-3|TRBV7-2|.
ASSLVGDRGNTIH
>TRBJ1-2|TRBV3-1|many
ASSQVLRGSGGYT
>TRBJ1-4|TRBV6-1|many
ASTRFGEKLF
>TRBJ2-5|TRBV7-3|.
ASSLLRNTEAKETQY
>TRBJ2-3|TRBV24-1|once
ATSDLLVGGGAFQNSTDTQY
>TRBJ2-1|TRBV15|once
ATSRVEGGIRTVLEQF
>TRBJ2-7|TRBV20-1|many
SARAGQGKIGEQY
>TRBJ2-1|TRBV11-2|many
ASSLLRTANEQF
>TRBJ1-4|TRBV11-2|many
ARWADEKLF